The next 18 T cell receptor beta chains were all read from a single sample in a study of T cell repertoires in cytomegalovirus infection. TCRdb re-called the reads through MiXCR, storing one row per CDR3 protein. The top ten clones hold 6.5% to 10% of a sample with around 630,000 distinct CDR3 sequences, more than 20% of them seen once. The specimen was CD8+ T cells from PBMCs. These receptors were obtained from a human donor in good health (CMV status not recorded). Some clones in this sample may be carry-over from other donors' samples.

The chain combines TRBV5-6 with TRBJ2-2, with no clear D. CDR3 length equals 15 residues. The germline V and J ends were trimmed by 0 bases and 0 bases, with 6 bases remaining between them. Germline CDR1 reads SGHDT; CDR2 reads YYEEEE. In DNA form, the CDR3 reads TGTGCCAGCAGCTTGGTTTTGGCGAACACCGGGGAGCTGTTTTTT. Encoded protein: CASSLVLANTGELFF.

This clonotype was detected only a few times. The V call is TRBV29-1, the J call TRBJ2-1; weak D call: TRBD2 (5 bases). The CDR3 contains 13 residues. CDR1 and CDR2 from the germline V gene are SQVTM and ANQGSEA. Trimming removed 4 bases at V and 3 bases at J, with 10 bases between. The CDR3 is CSVVAGDYNEQFF. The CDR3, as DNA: TGCAGCGTTGTTGCCGGGGACTACAATGAGCAGTTCTTC.

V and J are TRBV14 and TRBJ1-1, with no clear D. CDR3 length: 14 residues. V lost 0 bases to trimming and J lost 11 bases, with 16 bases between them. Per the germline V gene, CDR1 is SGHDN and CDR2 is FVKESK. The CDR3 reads CASSQDWKGGYAFF. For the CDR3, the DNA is TGTGCCAGCAGCCAAGATTGGAAGGGTGGGTACGCTTTCTTT.

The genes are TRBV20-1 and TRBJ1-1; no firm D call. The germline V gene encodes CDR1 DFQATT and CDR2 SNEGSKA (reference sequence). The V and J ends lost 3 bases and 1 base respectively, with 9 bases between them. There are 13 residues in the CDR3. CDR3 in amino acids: CSARLTANTEAFF. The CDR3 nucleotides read TGCAGTGCTAGGCTCACAGCGAACACTGAAGCTTTCTTT.

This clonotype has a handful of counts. The CDR3 sequence: CASSKRHAGTGELFF. The CDR3 DNA sequence: TGTGCCAGCAGCAAGCGCCATGCGGGGACCGGGGAGCTGTTTTTT. V usage is TRBV14 and J usage is TRBJ2-2; D is perhaps TRBD2 (6 bases). The CDR3 extends over 15 amino acids. Germline-derived CDR1 and CDR2 are SGHDN and FVKESK. Between the trimmed V and J ends, which lost 5 bases and 5 bases, there was a span of 15 bases. Full variable domain (missing parts from reference TRBV14 and TRBJ2-2): EAGVTQFPSHSVIEKGQTVTLRCDPISGHDNLYWYRRVMGKEIKFLLHFVKESKQDESGMPNNRFLAERTGGTYSTLKVQPAELEDSGVYFCASSKRHAGTGELFFGEGSRLTVL.

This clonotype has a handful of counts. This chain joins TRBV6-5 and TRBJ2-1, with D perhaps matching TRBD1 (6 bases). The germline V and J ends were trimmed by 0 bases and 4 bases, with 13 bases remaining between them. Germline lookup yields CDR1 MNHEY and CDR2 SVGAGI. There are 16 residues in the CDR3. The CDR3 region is CASSYSTQRGYNEQFF. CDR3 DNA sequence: TGTGCCAGCAGTTACTCGACCCAGAGGGGGTACAATGAGCAGTTCTTC.

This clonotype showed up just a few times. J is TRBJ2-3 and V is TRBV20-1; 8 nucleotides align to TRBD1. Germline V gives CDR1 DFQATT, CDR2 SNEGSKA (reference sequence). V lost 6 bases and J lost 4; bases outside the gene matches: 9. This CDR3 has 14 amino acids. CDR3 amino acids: CSAPLDRGADTQYF. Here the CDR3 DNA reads TGCAGTGCCCCGCTCGACAGGGGCGCAGATACGCAGTATTTT.

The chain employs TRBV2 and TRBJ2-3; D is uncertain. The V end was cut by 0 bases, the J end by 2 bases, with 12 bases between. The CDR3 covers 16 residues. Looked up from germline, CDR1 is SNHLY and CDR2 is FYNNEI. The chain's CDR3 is CASSEARIVSTDTQYF. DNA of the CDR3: TGTGCCAGCAGTGAAGCTCGAATAGTCTCCACAGATACGCAGTATTTT.

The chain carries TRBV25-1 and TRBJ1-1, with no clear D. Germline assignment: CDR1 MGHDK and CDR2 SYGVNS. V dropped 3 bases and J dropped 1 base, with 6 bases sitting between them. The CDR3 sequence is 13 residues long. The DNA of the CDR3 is TGTGCCAGCAGTGACTACAGGAACACTGAAGCTTTCTTT. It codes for CASSDYRNTEAFF.

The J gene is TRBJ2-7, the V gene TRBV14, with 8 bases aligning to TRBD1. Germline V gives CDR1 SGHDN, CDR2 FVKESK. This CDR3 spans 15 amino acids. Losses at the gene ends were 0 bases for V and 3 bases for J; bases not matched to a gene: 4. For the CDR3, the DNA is TGTGCCAGCAGCCAAGAAGGGACAGGATTCTACGAGCAGTACTTC. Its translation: CASSQEGTGFYEQYF.

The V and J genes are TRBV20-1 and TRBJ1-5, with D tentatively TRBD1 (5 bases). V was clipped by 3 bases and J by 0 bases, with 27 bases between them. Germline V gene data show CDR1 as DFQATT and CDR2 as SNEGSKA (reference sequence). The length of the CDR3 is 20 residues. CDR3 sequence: CSASYTWGPPVTDSNQPQHF. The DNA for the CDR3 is TGCAGTGCTAGCTACACGTGGGGACCTCCAGTCACAGATAGCAATCAGCCCCAGCATTTT.

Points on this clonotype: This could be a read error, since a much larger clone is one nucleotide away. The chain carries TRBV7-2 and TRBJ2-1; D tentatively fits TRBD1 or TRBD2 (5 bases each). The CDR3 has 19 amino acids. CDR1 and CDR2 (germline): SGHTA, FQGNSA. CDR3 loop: CVSSLVRGQGGLPVGEQFF. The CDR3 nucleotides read TGTGTCAGCAGCTTAGTACGGGGCCAGGGTGGACTCCCAGTAGGCGAGCAGTTCTTC.

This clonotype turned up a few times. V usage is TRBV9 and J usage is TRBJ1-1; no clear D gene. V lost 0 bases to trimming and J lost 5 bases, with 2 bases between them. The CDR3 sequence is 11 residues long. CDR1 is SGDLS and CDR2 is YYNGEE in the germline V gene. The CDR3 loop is CASSVVTEAFF. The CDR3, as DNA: TGTGCCAGCAGCGTAGTTACTGAAGCTTTCTTT.

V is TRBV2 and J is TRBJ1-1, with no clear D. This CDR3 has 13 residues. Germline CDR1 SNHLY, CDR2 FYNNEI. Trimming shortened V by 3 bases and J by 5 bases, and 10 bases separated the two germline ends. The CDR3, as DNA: TGTGCCAGCAGTGAGAGGGAGGTGACTGAAGCTTTCTTT. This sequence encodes CASSEREVTEAFF.

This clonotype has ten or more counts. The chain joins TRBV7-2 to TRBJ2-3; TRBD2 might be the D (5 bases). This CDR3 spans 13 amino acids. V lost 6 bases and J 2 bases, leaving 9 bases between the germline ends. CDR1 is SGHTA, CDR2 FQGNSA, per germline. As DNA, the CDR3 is TGTGCCAGCAGATCTAGCCTCACAGATACGCAGTATTTT. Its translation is CASRSSLTDTQYF.

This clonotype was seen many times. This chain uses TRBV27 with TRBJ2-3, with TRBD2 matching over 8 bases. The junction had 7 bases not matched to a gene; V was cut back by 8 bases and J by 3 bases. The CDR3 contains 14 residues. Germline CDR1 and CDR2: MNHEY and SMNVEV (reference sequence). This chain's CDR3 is CASHTQRGTDTQYF. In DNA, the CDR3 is TGTGCCAGCCACACCCAGCGGGGGACAGATACGCAGTATTTT.

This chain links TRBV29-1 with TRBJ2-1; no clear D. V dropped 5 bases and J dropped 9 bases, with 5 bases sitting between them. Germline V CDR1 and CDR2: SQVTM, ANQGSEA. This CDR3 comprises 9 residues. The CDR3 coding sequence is TGCAGCGTTTCCGGTGAGCAGTTCTTC. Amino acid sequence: CSVSGEQFF.

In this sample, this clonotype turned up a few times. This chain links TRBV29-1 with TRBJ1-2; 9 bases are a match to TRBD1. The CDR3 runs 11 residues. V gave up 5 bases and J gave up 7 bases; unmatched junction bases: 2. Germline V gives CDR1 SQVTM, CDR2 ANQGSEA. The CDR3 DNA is TGCAGCGTTCGACAGGGGGGTGGCTACACCTTC. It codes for CSVRQGGGYTF.